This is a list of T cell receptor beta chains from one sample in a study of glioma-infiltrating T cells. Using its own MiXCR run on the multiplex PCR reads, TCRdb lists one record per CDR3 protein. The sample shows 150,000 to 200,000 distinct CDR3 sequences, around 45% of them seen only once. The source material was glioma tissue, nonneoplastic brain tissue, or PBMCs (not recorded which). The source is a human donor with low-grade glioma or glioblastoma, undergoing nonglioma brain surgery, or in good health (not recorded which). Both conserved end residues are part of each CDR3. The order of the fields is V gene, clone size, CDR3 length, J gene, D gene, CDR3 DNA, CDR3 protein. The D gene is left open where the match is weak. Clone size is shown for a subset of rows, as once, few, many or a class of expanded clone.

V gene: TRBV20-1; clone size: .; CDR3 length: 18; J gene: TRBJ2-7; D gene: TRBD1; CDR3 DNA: TGCAGTGCTAGGGGGGACAGGATCTCCAATGGGGGAGACTACGAGCAGTACTTC; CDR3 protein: CSARGDRISNGGDYEQYF
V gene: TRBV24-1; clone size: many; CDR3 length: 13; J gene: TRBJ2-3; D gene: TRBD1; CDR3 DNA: TGTGCCACCGGGGACAGCAGCACAGATACGCAGTATTTT; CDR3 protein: CATGDSSTDTQYF
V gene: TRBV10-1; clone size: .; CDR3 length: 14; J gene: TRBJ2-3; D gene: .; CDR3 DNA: TGCGCCAGCAGTGAGTCGAAAAGCACAGATACGCAGTATTTT; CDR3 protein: CASSESKSTDTQYF
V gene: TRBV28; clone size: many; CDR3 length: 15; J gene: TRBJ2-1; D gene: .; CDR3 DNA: TGTGCCAGCAGTCACCAGGGGAGGGTTGTGGATGAGCAGTTCTTC; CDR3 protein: CASSHQGRVVDEQFF
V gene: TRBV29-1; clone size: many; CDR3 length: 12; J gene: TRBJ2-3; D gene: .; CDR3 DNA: TGCAGTCCATCGGACCCCCCAGATACGCAGTATTTT; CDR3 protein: CSPSDPPDTQYF
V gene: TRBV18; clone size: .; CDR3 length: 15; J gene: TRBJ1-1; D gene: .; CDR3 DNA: TGTGCCAGCTCACCGTATCAGGGCTTGAACACTGAAGCTTTCTTT; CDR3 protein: CASSPYQGLNTEAFF
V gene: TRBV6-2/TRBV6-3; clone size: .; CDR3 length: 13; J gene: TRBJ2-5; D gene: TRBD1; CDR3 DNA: TGTGCCGGCAGAGGGACAGGGGAAGAGACACAGTACTTC; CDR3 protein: CAGRGTGEETQYF
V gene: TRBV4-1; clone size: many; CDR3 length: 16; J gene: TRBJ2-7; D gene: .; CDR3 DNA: TGCGCCAGCAGCCAAGATGTAGGTTCCTCGGGGTACGAGCAGTACTTC; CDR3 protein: CASSQDVGSSGYEQYF
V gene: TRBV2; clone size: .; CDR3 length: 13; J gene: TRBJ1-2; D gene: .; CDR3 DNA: TGTGCCACCCTCCGGGCCACCCCGGGGGGCTACACCTTC; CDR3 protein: CATLRATPGGYTF
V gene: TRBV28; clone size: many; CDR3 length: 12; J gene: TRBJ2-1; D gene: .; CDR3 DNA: TGTGCCAGCAGTGATACAGGGCATGAGCAGTTCTTC; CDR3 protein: CASSDTGHEQFF
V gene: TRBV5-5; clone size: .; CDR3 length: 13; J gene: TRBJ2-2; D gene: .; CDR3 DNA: TGTGCCAGCAGCTCACAGAACACCGGGGAGCTGTTTTTT; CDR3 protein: CASSSQNTGELFF
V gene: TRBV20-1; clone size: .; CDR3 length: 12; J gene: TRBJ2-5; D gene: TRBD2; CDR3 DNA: TGCAGTGAAGGGACTAGCTCGGGGACCCAGTACTTC; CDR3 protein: CSEGTSSGTQYF
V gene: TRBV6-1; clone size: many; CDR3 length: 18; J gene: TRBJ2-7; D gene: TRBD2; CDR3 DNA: TGTGCCAGCAGTCCCTCTGGGTTTAGCGGGACATTCGTGGACGAGCAGTACTTC; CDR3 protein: CASSPSGFSGTFVDEQYF
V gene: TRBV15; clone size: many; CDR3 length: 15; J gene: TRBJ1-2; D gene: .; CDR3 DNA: TGTGCCACCAGCAGAGATCGGGGAGGGAGCTATGGCTACACCTTC; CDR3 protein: CATSRDRGGSYGYTF
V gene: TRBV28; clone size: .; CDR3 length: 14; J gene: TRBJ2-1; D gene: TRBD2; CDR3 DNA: TGTGCCAGCACCCCCTTAAGGACTAGCTATGAGCAGTTCTTC; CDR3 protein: CASTPLRTSYEQFF
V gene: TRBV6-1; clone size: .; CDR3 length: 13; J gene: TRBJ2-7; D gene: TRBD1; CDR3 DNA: TGTGCCAGCAGTCCGGGACAGACGAAGGAGCAGTACTTC; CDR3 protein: CASSPGQTKEQYF
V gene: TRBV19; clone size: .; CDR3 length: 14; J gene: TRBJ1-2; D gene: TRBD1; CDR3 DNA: TGTGCCAGTCGGTACCGAGACAGGGACTATGGCTACACCTTC; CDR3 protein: CASRYRDRDYGYTF
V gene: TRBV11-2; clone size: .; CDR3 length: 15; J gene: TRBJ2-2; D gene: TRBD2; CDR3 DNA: TGTGCCAGCAGCCCCCGACTAGCGTCCACCGGGGAGCTGTTTTTT; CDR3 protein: CASSPRLASTGELFF
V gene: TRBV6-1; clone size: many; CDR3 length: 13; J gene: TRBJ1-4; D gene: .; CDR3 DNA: TGTGCCAGCAGTTATAGTGAGTGGGAAAAACTGTTTTTT; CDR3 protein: CASSYSEWEKLFF
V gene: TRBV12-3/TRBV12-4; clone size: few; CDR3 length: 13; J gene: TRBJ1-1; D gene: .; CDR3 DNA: TGTGCCAGCAGTTTAAACTCGAACACTGAAGCTTTCTTT; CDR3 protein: CASSLNSNTEAFF
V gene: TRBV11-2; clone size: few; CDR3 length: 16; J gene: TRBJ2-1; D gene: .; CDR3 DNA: TGTGCCAGCAGCTTACTCATAGCGGCTCCTGGCAATGAGCAGTTCTTC; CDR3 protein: CASSLLIAAPGNEQFF
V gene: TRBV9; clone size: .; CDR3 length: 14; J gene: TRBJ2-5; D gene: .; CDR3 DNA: TGTGCCAGCAGCGGGGGATGGGGGCAAGAGACCCAGTACTTC; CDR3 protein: CASSGGWGQETQYF
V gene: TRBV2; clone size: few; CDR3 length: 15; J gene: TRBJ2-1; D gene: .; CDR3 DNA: TGTGCCAGCTACTCCGCCACAGAAACACCCAATGAGCAGTTCTTC; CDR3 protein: CASYSATETPNEQFF
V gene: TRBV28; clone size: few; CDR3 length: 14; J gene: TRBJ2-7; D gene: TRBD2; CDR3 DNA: TGTGCCAGCGGGGCGGGAGGGCGATTCCGCGAGCAGTACTTC; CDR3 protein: CASGAGGRFREQYF
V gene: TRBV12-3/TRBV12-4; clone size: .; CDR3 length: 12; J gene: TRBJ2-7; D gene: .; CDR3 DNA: TGTGCCAGCAGTTGGGCAGGGGCCGAGCAGTACTTC; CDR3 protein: CASSWAGAEQYF
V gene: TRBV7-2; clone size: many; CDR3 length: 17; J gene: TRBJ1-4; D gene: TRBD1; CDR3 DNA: TGTGCCAGCCGCACTTCCGAGAGACAGGGACTTAATGAAAAACTGTTTTTT; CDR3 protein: CASRTSERQGLNEKLFF
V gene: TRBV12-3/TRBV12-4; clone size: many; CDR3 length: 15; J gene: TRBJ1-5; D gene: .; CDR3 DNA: TGTGCCAGCAGTATCGGGGGGCATAGCAATCAGCCCCAGCATTTT; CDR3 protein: CASSIGGHSNQPQHF
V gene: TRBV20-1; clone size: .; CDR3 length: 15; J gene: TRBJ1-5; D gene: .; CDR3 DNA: TGCAGTGCTAGAGTGGACGAGGGCGAGAATCAGCCCCAGCATTTT; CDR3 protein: CSARVDEGENQPQHF
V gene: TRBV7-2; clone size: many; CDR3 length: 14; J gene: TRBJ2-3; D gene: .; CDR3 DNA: TGTGCCAGCAGGTCAAACAGCGAGGGCGATACGCAGTATTTT; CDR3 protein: CASRSNSEGDTQYF
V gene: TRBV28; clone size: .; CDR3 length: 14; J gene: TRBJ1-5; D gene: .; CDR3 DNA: TGTGCCAGCAGTACGGGCGCCAGCAATCAGCCCCAGCATTTT; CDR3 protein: CASSTGASNQPQHF
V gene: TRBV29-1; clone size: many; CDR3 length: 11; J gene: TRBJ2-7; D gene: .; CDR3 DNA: TGCAGCGTCGGGAACGTCCACGAGCAGTACTTC; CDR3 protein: CSVGNVHEQYF
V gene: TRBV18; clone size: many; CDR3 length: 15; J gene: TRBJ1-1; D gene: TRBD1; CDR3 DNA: TGTGCCAGCTCACCACCTGGACAGGGTGGCCCTGAAGCTTTCTTT; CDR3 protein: CASSPPGQGGPEAFF
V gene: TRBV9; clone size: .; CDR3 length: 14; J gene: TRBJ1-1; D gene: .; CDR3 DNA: TGTGCCAGCAGGAGGCAGGGGCAAGGCACTGAAGCTTTCTTT; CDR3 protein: CASRRQGQGTEAFF
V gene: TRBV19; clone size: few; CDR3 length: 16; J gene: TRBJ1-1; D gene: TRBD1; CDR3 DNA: TGTGCCAGTAGTTCAATAACGGACAGGGCGGCATTCAAAGCTTTCTTT; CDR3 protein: CASSSITDRAAFKAFF
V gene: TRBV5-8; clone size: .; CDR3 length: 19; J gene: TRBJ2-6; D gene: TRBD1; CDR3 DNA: TGTGCCAGCAGCTTGTGGTCGACAGGGAGCCCCTCTGGGGCCAACGTCCTGACTTTC; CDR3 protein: CASSLWSTGSPSGANVLTF
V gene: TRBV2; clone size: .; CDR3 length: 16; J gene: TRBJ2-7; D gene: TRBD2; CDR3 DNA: TGTGCCAGCAGCGGACCTCTTGTTAGCGGGGTATACGAGCAGTACTTC; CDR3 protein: CASSGPLVSGVYEQYF
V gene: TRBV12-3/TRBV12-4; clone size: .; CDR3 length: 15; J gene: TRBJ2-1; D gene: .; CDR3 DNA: TGTGCCAGCAGTTTCGTGAGGGTTGAGGACAATGAGCAGTTCTTC; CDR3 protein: CASSFVRVEDNEQFF
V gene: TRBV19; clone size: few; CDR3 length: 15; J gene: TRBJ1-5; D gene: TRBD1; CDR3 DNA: TGTGCCAGTAGTCCGGACAGGTGGAGCAATCAGCCCCAGCATTTT; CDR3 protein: CASSPDRWSNQPQHF
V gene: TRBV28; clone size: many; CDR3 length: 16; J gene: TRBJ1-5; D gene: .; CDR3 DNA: TGTGCCACCCAATTATGGGGGGGAGGAGGCAATCAGCCCCAGCATTTT; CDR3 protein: CATQLWGGGGNQPQHF
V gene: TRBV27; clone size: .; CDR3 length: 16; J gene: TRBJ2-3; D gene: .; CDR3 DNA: TGTGCCATCAGTCGAGCTAGCGCGAGGGAGACAGATACGCAGTATTTT; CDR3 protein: CAISRASARETDTQYF
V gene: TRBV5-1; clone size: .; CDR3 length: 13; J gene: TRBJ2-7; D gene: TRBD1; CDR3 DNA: TGCGCCAGCAGCGTGACAGGGGACTACGAGCAGTACTTC; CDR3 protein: CASSVTGDYEQYF
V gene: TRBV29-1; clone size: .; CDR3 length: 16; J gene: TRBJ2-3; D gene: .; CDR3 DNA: TGCAGCGTTGAAAGGGCTTCTGATACTAGCACAGATACGCAGTATTTT; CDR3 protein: CSVERASDTSTDTQYF
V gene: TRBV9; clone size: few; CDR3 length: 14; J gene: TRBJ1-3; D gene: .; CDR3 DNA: TGTGCCAGCAGCGTAGGGACAGAGGGAAACACCATATATTTT; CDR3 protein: CASSVGTEGNTIYF
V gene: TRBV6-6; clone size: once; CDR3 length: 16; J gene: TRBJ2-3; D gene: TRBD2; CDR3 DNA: TGTGCCAGCAGTCCTTCGACTAGCGTGATGGCAGATACGCAGTGTTTT; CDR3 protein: CASSPSTSVMADTQCF
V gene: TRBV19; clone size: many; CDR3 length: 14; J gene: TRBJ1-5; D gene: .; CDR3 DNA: TGTGCCAGTGGACCTGGCGGGGGCCCAATCCCCCAGCATTTT; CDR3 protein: CASGPGGGPIPQHF
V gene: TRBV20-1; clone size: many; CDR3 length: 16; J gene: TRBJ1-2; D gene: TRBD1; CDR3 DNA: TGCAGTGCTAGAGATATGGGACAGGTCTCTAACTATGGCTACACCTTC; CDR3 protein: CSARDMGQVSNYGYTF
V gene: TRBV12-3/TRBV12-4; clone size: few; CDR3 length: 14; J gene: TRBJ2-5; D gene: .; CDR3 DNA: TGTGCCAGCAGTTCAACAGGATCTCAGGAGACCCAGTACTTC; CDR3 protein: CASSSTGSQETQYF
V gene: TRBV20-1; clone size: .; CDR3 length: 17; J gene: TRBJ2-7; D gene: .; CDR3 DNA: TGCAGTGCTAGAGATCCAGGGGCTAGCGGAGCCGCCAGGGAGCAGTGCTTC; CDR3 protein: CSARDPGASGAAREQCF